This T cell receptor beta chain comes out of a study of shared clonotypes between healthy human individuals. Germline V gene sequence: CDR1 MGHRA, CDR2 YSYEKL. The CDR3 runs 13 residues. V dropped 3 bases and J dropped 4; count of bases not matched to a gene: 2. Method: immunoSEQ multiplex PCR; TCRdb's copy keeps in-frame clones and lacks some. The sample includes 1.5 million to 1.9 million clones, approximately 98% seen only once; the top ten take around 0.47%. Sequenced material: naive CD4+ T cells sorted from blood. Stated subset: CD45RA+ positively selected. The chain uses TRBV4-1 and TRBJ1-2; TRBD1 agrees at 7 bases. This clonotype was sampled from a man aged 25-40 years in good health. CDR3 residues: CASSQTGRYGYTF. CDR3 in DNA: TGCGCCAGCAGCCAGACAGGGCGCTATGGCTACACCTTC.